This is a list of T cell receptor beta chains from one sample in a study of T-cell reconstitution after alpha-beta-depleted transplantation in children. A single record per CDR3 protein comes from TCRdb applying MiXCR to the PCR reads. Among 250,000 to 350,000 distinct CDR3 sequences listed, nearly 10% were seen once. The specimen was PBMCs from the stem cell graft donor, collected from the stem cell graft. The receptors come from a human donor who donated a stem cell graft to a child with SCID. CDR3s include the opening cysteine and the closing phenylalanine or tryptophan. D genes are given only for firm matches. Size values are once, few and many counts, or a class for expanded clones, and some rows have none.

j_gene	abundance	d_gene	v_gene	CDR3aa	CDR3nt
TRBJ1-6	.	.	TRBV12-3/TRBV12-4	CASSLKVLRGSPLHF	TGTGCCAGCAGTTTAAAGGTGCTCCGGGGTTCACCCCTCCACTTT
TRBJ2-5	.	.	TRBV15	CATSRGDSIQETQYF	TGTGCCACCAGCAGAGGTGATAGTATCCAAGAGACCCAGTACTTC
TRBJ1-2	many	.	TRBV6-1	CASSESQVAGYTF	TGTGCCAGCAGTGAAAGTCAGGTGGCCGGCTACACCTTC
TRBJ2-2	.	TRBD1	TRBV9	CASSVSWTGSNTGELFF	TGTGCCAGCAGCGTATCCTGGACAGGTTCGAACACCGGGGAGCTGTTTTTT
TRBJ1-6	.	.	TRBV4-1	CASSPGLINSPLHF	TGCGCCAGCAGCCCAGGACTGATAAATTCACCCCTCCACTTT
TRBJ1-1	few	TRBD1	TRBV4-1	CASSQEFQGGTEAFF	TGCGCCAGCAGCCAAGAGTTCCAGGGGGGCACTGAAGCTTTCTTT
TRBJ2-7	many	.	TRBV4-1	CASSQVDTAYEQYF	TGCGCCAGCAGCCAAGTGGACACGGCCTACGAGCAGTACTTC
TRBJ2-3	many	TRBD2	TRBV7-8	CASSGLAGGPGTQYF	TGTGCCAGCTCAGGGCTAGCGGGGGGTCCTGGTACGCAGTATTTT
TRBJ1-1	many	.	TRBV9	CASSVGQMNTEAFF	TGTGCCAGCAGCGTAGGACAGATGAACACTGAAGCTTTCTTT
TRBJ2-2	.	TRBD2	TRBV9	CASSVQVGPAGGGELFF	TGTGCCAGCAGCGTACAAGTGGGACCCGCGGGGGGCGGGGAGCTGTTTTTT
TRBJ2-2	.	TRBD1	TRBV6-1	CASSKPTGGVTGELFF	TGTGCCAGCAGTAAACCGACAGGGGGAGTAACCGGGGAGCTGTTTTTT
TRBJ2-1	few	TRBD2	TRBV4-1	CASSQGESASGGLEQFF	TGCGCCAGCAGCCAAGGGGAGTCGGCTAGCGGGGGTTTAGAGCAGTTCTTC
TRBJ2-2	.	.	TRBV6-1	CASSKTGGFLPGELFF	TGTGCCAGCAGTAAAACTGGGGGGTTTTTACCCGGGGAGCTGTTTTTT
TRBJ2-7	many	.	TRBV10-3	CAISPGVHEQYF	TGTGCCATCAGTCCCGGGGTCCACGAGCAGTACTTC
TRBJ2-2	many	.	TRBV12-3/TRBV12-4	CASSSGGTGELFF	TGTGCCAGCAGTTCAGGGGGGACCGGGGAGCTGTTTTTT
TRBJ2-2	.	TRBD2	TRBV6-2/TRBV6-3	CASSFLAGGTGELFF	TGTGCCAGCAGTTTCTTAGCGGGGGGCACCGGGGAGCTGTTTTTT
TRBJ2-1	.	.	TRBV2	CASSPSLTQGYNEQFF	TGTGCCAGCAGTCCTTCCTTGACCCAGGGTTACAATGAGCAGTTCTTC
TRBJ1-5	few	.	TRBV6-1	CASSATARYSNQPQHF	TGTGCCAGCAGTGCTACTGCCAGGTATAGCAATCAGCCCCAGCATTTT
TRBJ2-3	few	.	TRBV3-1	CASSLRGEYPTDTQYF	TGTGCCAGCAGCCTCAGGGGCGAGTATCCGACAGATACGCAGTATTTT
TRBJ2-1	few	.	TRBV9	CASSGSGGGAFNEQFF	TGTGCCAGCAGCGGATCCGGAGGGGGGGCTTTCAATGAGCAGTTCTTC
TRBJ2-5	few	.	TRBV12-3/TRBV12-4	CASSLDSSETQYF	TGTGCCAGCAGTTTAGACAGTTCAGAGACCCAGTACTTC
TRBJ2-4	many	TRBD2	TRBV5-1	CASSRTSGEKNIQYF	TGCGCCAGCAGCCGGACTAGCGGGGAAAAAAACATTCAGTACTTC
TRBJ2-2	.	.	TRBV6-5	CASSSLPPDNTGELFF	TGTGCCAGCAGTTCCCTCCCACCAGATAACACCGGGGAGCTGTTTTTT
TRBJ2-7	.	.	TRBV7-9	CASSADGGSYEQYF	TGTGCCAGCAGCGCCGACGGGGGCTCCTACGAGCAGTACTTC
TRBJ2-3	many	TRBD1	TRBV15	CATTFHRGSQYF	TGTGCCACCACCTTTCACAGGGGATCGCAGTATTTT
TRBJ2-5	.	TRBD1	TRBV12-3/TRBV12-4	CASSWTGATFGIETQYF	TGTGCCAGCAGTTGGACAGGGGCAACATTTGGAATAGAGACCCAGTACTTC
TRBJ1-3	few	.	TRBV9	CASSVMREGNTIYF	TGTGCCAGCAGCGTTATGAGAGAAGGAAACACCATATATTTT
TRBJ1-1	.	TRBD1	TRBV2	CASSERGQGGAMNTEAFF	TGTGCCAGCAGTGAAAGAGGACAGGGGGGAGCTATGAACACTGAAGCTTTCTTT
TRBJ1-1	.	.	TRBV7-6	CASSLSTRQGTPVLEAFF	TGTGCCAGCTCCCTATCCACCCGGCAGGGGACACCAGTTCTTGAAGCTTTCTTT
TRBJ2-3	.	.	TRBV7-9	CASSWRGQATDTQYF	TGTGCCAGCAGCTGGCGGGGGCAGGCCACAGATACGCAGTATTTT
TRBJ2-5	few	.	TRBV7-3	CASSLSLVSETQYF	TGTGCCAGCAGCTTATCTCTGGTGTCGGAGACCCAGTACTTC
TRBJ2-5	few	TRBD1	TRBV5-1	CASSFDRAGTQYF	TGCGCCAGCAGCTTTGACAGGGCTGGTACCCAGTACTTC
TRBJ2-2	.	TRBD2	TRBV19	CASSSIAGDTGELVF	TGTGCCAGTAGTTCAATAGCGGGGGACACCGGGGAGCTGGTTTTT
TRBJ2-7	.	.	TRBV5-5	CASSFARDQTYEQYF	TGTGCCAGCAGCTTTGCTAGGGACCAAACCTACGAGCAGTACTTC
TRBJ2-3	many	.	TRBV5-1	CASSRPPAGHASTDTQYF	TGCGCCAGCAGCCGGCCCCCTGCAGGTCACGCCAGCACAGATACGCAGTATTTT
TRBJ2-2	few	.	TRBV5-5	CASSLWDNTGELFF	TGTGCCAGCAGCTTGTGGGATAACACCGGGGAGCTGTTTTTT
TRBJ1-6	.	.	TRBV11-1	CASSFGRGVVGSPLHF	TGTGCCAGCAGCTTCGGTCGCGGGGTTGTAGGTTCACCCCTCCACTTT
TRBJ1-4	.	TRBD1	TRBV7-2	CASSLQGGSATNEKLFF	TGTGCCAGCAGCTTACAGGGGGGCTCAGCAACTAATGAAAAACTGTTTTTT